The TCR beta chain under discussion was sequenced for a study of T cells in Graves' hyperthyroidism and ophthalmopathy. In the study overall: Sampling of peripheral blood happened at initial diagnosis, prior to any treatment.

Concerning this clonotype itself: What it recognizes is unknown.

Germline CDR1 is LNHNV and CDR2 is YYDKDF (reference sequence). The CDR3 sequence is 16 residues long. Unmatched junction bases numbered 4, after V lost 2 bases and J lost 1 base. Using RNA transcripts as the source, TCR beta CDR3 regions were amplified. During a first-round RT-PCR of the TCR CDR3, the HTBI primer set was used. TCRdb analysed the multiplex PCR reads with MiXCR anew, one entry per CDR3 protein. Counted here are 600,000 or so distinct CDR3 sequences, 12% to 15% occurring once; the ten biggest clones make up around 7%. Individuals with ophthalmopathy presented a Clinical Activity Score of at least 3, a NOSPECS grade of at least 4 and a duration under 3 months. Uncontrolled infection, other autoimmune disease, pregnancy or lactation led to exclusion. Findings and caveats of the study: A model of 13 V-J features distinguished ophthalmopathy from stable hyperthyroidism.

The source of this sequence is a woman in her late teens or twenties with Graves' ophthalmopathy. Sequences were obtained from blood. The chain combines TRBV15 with TRBJ2-3; 9 positions match TRBD1. The CDR3 sequence: CATSRTRDRGTDTQYF. The CDR3 DNA reads TGTGCCACCAGCAGAACCCGGGACAGGGGCACAGATACGCAGTATTTT.